Following are 32 T cell receptor beta chains from one sample sequenced in a study of T cells after yellow fever vaccination. MiXCR, applied by TCRdb to the 5' RACE reads, yields one record per CDR3 protein. The data show hundreds of thousands of distinct CDR3 sequences, 12% seen once. The sequencing used PBMCs, collected on the day of the yellow fever booster vaccination. The receptor source for this set is a man aged 25 to 40 who received the YFV17D yellow fever vaccine.

A single count supports this clonotype. This chain joins TRBV18 and TRBJ2-7, with 8 bases matching TRBD1. V dropped 1 base and J dropped 9; count of bases not matched to a gene: 8. CDR3 length: 14 amino acids. Germline V CDR1 and CDR2: KGHSH, LQKENI. CDR3 amino acids: CASSPRTGLGWQYF. Written as DNA, the CDR3 is TGTGCCAGCTCACCACGGACAGGGCTGGGGTGGCAGTACTTC.

The chain links TRBV5-4 to TRBJ2-1; 7 bases match TRBD2. The V segment lost 4 bases and the J segment 2 bases; nucleotides outside the gene matches: 6. The CDR3 covers 15 residues. Germline CDR1 reads SGHNT; CDR2 reads YYREEE (reference sequence). The CDR3 reads CASSADGGTYNEQFF. The CDR3 bases are TGTGCCAGCAGCGCAGACGGGGGGACCTACAATGAGCAGTTCTTC.

This clonotype was picked up many times. The chain employs TRBV3-1 and TRBJ2-3; D could derive from TRBD1 or TRBD2 (5 bases each). CDR3 length: 15 amino acids. Deletions cut 3 bases from V and 2 bases from J, with 12 bases between. Germline V CDR1 and CDR2: LGHDT, YNNKEL (reference sequence). CDR3 sequence (DNA): TGTGCCAGCAGCCACCTTGGGACCTTCACAGATACGCAGTATTTT. It is translated as CASSHLGTFTDTQYF.

V usage is TRBV29-1 and J usage is TRBJ1-1; tentative D call: TRBD1 (5 bases). The germline V and J ends were trimmed by 6 bases and 3 bases, with 14 bases remaining between them. This CDR3 comprises 13 residues. Looked up from germline, CDR1 is SQVTM and CDR2 is ANQGSEA. This CDR3 is CSVGGVTHTEAFF. The CDR3 DNA sequence: TGCAGCGTGGGAGGGGTGACCCACACTGAAGCTTTCTTT. The whole variable domain, remainder taken from reference TRBV29-1 and TRBJ1-1, is SAVISQKPSRDICQRGTSLTIQCQVDSQVTMMFWYRQQPGQSLTLIATANQGSEATYESGFVIDKFPISRPNLTFSTLTVSNMSPEDSSIYLCSVGGVTHTEAFFGQGTRLTVV.

The CDR3 region has the DNA TGCGCCAGCAGCCAAGATATGGGGTCCTACAATGAGCAGTTCTTC. Amino acids: CASSQDMGSYNEQFF. The J gene is TRBJ2-1, the V gene TRBV4-3; D call uncertain. Germline V CDR1 and CDR2: LGHNA, YSLEER. The length of the CDR3 is 15 residues. V shed 0 bases and J shed 1 base, with 7 bases lying between them.

This clonotype was detected only a few times. The rearrangement uses TRBV10-3 and TRBJ1-3; D is perhaps TRBD1 (5 bases). Germline CDR1 reads ENHRY; CDR2 reads SYGVKD. Trimming removed 3 bases from V and 0 bases from J, with 15 bases in between. The CDR3 loop spans 17 amino acids. CDR3 nucleotide sequence: TGTGCCATCAGTGACGCTTACACAGGAGCCTCTGGAAACACCATATATTTT. Encoded protein: CAISDAYTGASGNTIYF.

This clonotype was seen repeatedly, ten times or more. The chain links TRBV30 to TRBJ2-3; maybe TRBD2 (6 bases). The CDR3 runs to 17 residues. With 4 bases removed from V and 0 bases from J, the gap between germline ends came to 20 bases. CDR1 is GTSNPN, CDR2 SVGIG, per germline (reference sequence). The CDR3 region has the DNA TGTGCCTGGATGCGGGGCCGGGACGGGTTGAGCACAGATACGCAGTATTTT. Translated: CAWMRGRDGLSTDTQYF.

This clonotype showed up just a few times. The chain combines TRBV20-1 with TRBJ1-2; TRBD1 matches 10 bases. This CDR3 contains 13 residues. The junction had 3 bases not matched to a gene; V was cut back by 6 bases and J by 2 bases. CDR1 DFQATT and CDR2 SNEGSKA come from the germline V gene (reference sequence). The DNA for the CDR3 is TGCAGTGCGAAGGACAGGGGGAACTATGGCTACACCTTC. As protein: CSAKDRGNYGYTF.

V is TRBV10-3 and J is TRBJ2-1, with D unclear. V gave up 0 bases and J gave up 8 bases, with 8 bases separating them. Germline V gene lookup returns CDR1 ENHRY and CDR2 SYGVKD. This CDR3 has 13 residues. The CDR3 sequence is CAISESAGDEQFF. CDR3 coding DNA: TGTGCCATCAGTGAGTCGGCTGGAGATGAGCAGTTCTTC.

This clonotype was counted only a few times. The V call is TRBV9, the J call TRBJ2-1, with D perhaps matching TRBD1 (5 bases). The germline CDR1 and CDR2 sequences are SGDLS and YYNGEE. This CDR3 contains 18 residues. V lost 3 bases and J lost 0, with 19 bases in between. The CDR3: CASSGPRIGESSYNEQFF. CDR3 DNA sequence: TGTGCCAGCAGCGGTCCCCGAATAGGGGAAAGCTCCTACAATGAGCAGTTCTTC.

The chain is built from TRBV12-3 or TRBV12-4 and TRBJ1-2; D perhaps matches TRBD1 (6 bases). The CDR3 covers 15 residues. Between the trimmed V and J ends, which lost 7 bases and 2 bases, there was a span of 17 bases. CDR3 sequence (DNA): TGTGCCAGCATCATAGGGGGGAGACAGAACTATGGCTACACCTTC. It codes for CASIIGGRQNYGYTF.

V usage is TRBV10-3 and J usage is TRBJ2-7, with D possibly TRBD2 on 5 matching bases. Germline CDR1 and CDR2: ENHRY and SYGVKD. The V gene lost 3 bases and the J gene lost 7 bases, with 16 bases spanning the gap. The CDR3 is 14 amino acids. CDR3: CAISEATRGGEQYF. The DNA of the CDR3 is TGTGCCATCAGTGAAGCCACCCGGGGTGGGGAGCAGTACTTC.

There are a few counts of this clonotype. The chain employs TRBV15 and TRBJ2-7; 8 nucleotides line up with TRBD2. Germline trimming cut 5 bases from V and 5 bases from J; bases unmatched to any gene: 17. Germline V lookup: CDR1 LNHNV, CDR2 YYDKDF (reference sequence). The CDR3 spans 17 residues. The CDR3 bases are TGTGCCACCAGCTCAAGGAGGTTGGCGGGAGGTTTGGACGAGCAGTACTTC. This translates into CATSSRRLAGGLDEQYF.

V usage is TRBV5-1 and J usage is TRBJ2-7; 12 bases are shared with TRBD2. Germline CDR1 is SGHRS and CDR2 is YFSETQ. The CDR3 is made up of 16 amino acids. After removal of 6 bases from V and 0 bases from J, the junction contained 7 bases not matched to a gene. CDR3 coding DNA: TGCGCCAGCACTCTAGCGGGAGGGCCTAGCTCCTACGAGCAGTACTTC. It translates to CASTLAGGPSSYEQYF.

In its sample, this clonotype was seen a few times. The gene calls are TRBV10-3 and TRBJ2-1, with D uncertain. V was shortened by 4 bases and J by 2 bases, with 9 bases between the two germline ends. The germline CDR1 and CDR2 sequences are ENHRY and SYGVKD. This CDR3 contains 14 residues. The CDR3 sequence: CAISGDPPYNEQFF. CDR3 nucleotide sequence: TGTGCCATCAGTGGGGATCCCCCCTACAATGAGCAGTTCTTC.

V is TRBV7-2 and J is TRBJ1-4; D unresolved. Germline CDR1 SGHTA, CDR2 FQGNSA. V was cut by 3 bases and J by 1 base, with 15 bases left in between. CDR3 length equals 17 residues. This CDR3 is CASSFIGRRGTNEKLFF. Written as DNA, the CDR3 is TGTGCCAGCAGCTTCATCGGACGACGGGGAACTAATGAAAAACTGTTTTTT.

For the CDR3, the DNA is TGTGCCACCGGACGGCGGGCGGGGTTAATTAATGAGCAGTTCTTC. The encoded protein is CATGRRAGLINEQFF. This sequence joins TRBV15 and TRBJ2-1; tentative D call: TRBD2 (6 bases). V was pared by 8 bases and J by 7 bases, with 21 bases between. The CDR3 totals 15 residues. Per the germline V gene, CDR1 is LNHNV and CDR2 is YYDKDF (reference sequence).

This clonotype occurred many times. This rearrangement joins TRBV27 to TRBJ2-7; D unclear. V lost 6 bases and J 3 bases, leaving 6 bases between the germline ends. The CDR3 is 11 residues long. The germline CDR1 and CDR2 sequences are MNHEY and SMNVEV (reference sequence). The CDR3 spells CASSSIYEQYF. The CDR3, as DNA: TGTGCCAGCAGCTCGATCTACGAGCAGTACTTC.

V and J are TRBV12-3 or TRBV12-4 and TRBJ1-3; D is unclear. This CDR3 spans 16 amino acids. Trimming took off 5 bases at V and 4 bases at J, with 18 bases between the two ends. The CDR3 is CASSTVVGGPGNTIYF. In nucleotides, the CDR3 is TGTGCCAGCAGTACCGTCGTAGGAGGCCCCGGAAACACCATATATTTT.

Written as DNA, the CDR3 is TGCAGTGCTAGAGAATTGGGCTCATTCTCCTACAATGAGCAGTTCTTC. It specifies CSARELGSFSYNEQFF. The chain combines TRBV20-1 with TRBJ2-1; D gene uncertain. Germline-derived CDR1 and CDR2 are DFQATT and SNEGSKA (reference sequence). The V and J ends lost 0 bases and 0 bases respectively, with 12 bases between them. CDR3 size: 16 residues.

There are a few counts of this clonotype. The chain combines TRBV20-1 with TRBJ2-7, with 7 bases matching TRBD1. With 6 bases clipped from V and 3 bases from J, the junction kept 11 bases outside the gene matches. Germline V lookup: CDR1 DFQATT, CDR2 SNEGSKA (reference sequence). CDR3 length: 14 amino acids. The CDR3 coding sequence is TGCAGTGCACCCCGACAGGGAGAGATCTACGAGCAGTACTTC. This gives the protein CSAPRQGEIYEQYF.

This clonotype was found a few times. V is TRBV7-9 and J is TRBJ2-5; 9 positions agree with TRBD2. V trimming: 5 bases; J trimming: 3 bases; junction bases outside the gene matches: 10. Germline CDR1 and CDR2: SEHNR and FQNEAQ (reference sequence). This CDR3 spans 16 amino acids. The CDR3 reads CASSPWTSALEETQYF. In DNA form, the CDR3 reads TGTGCCAGCAGCCCCTGGACTAGCGCCCTCGAAGAGACCCAGTACTTC.

This clonotype appeared many times. The chain has TRBV5-1 and TRBJ2-3; perhaps TRBD1 as D (6 bases). Trimming removed 3 bases at V and 6 bases at J, with 14 bases between. CDR1 is SGHRS, CDR2 YFSETQ, per germline. The CDR3 runs 14 residues. The CDR3 sequence is CASSYTGQRDTQYF. DNA of the CDR3: TGCGCCAGCAGCTACACCGGACAGAGGGATACGCAGTATTTT. The full variable domain, with the rest looked up from reference TRBV5-1 and TRBJ2-3, is KAGVTQTPRYLIKTRGQQVTLSCSPISGHRSVSWYQQTPGQGLQFLFEYFSETQRNKGNFPGRFSGRQFSNSRSEMNVSTLELGDSALYLCASSYTGQRDTQYFGPGTRLTVL.

The chain joins TRBV5-1 to TRBJ2-1; D is ambiguous. The germline V gene has CDR1 SGHRS and CDR2 YFSETQ. The CDR3 length is 13 residues. V lost 5 bases, J lost 4 bases, and 10 bases lay in between. The chain's CDR3 is CASRDGDYNEQFF. In DNA form, the CDR3 reads TGCGCCAGCAGAGATGGCGATTACAATGAGCAGTTCTTC.

The genes are TRBV6-5 and TRBJ2-7; D gene uncertain. There are 17 residues in the CDR3. Germline V gene data show CDR1 as MNHEY and CDR2 as SVGAGI. Trimming pared 0 bases from V and 7 bases from J, leaving 22 bases between. DNA of the CDR3: TGTGCCAGCAGTTACTCGCGTCTTGGCAGGCTAGGAGAGGAGCAGTACTTC. This codes for CASSYSRLGRLGEEQYF.

This clonotype has more than one count but fewer than ten. This rearrangement joins TRBV6-1 to TRBJ1-5, with unresolved D. Germline loops: CDR1 MNHNS, CDR2 SASEGT. Trimming took off 4 bases at V and 7 bases at J, with 11 bases between the two ends. The CDR3 loop spans 13 amino acids. The CDR3 DNA reads as TGTGCCAGCAGTGGCCAGGTGGGACAGCCCCAGCATTTT. Translation: CASSGQVGQPQHF.

This clonotype was counted a few times. This chain connects TRBV25-1 to TRBJ1-4, with TRBD1 as a possible D gene (5 bases). Germline V CDR1 and CDR2: MGHDK, SYGVNS. The CDR3 is 16 residues long. V shed 2 bases and J shed 3 bases, with 13 bases lying between them. DNA for the CDR3: TGTGCCAGCAGTGAAGGAGTGACAGCAGCTAATGAAAAACTGTTTTTT. Its protein product is CASSEGVTAANEKLFF.

The chain combines TRBV27 with TRBJ1-1; TRBD1 agrees at 7 bases. The CDR3 runs to 15 residues. Germline lookup yields CDR1 MNHEY and CDR2 SMNVEV (reference sequence). With 7 bases clipped from V and 1 base from J, the junction kept 9 bases outside the gene matches. In DNA form, the CDR3 reads TGTGCCAGCAATCGACAGGGCCGGGGGAACACTGAAGCTTTCTTT. This sequence encodes CASNRQGRGNTEAFF.

This clonotype was found a few times. V usage is TRBV14 and J usage is TRBJ2-1; perhaps D is TRBD1 or TRBD2 (5 bases each). From germline, CDR1 is SGHDN and CDR2 FVKESK. V dropped 3 bases and J dropped 6 bases, with 18 bases sitting between them. The CDR3 contains 16 residues. The CDR3 loop reads CASSQIYRDAFNEQFF. CDR3 nucleotides: TGTGCCAGCAGCCAGATCTACCGGGACGCCTTCAATGAGCAGTTCTTC.

The chain couples TRBV18 to TRBJ2-6, with D tentatively TRBD1 or TRBD2 (5 bases each). Trimming cost V 7 bases and J 0 bases, with 16 bases left between them. The CDR3 extends over 17 amino acids. CDR1 and CDR2 (germline): KGHSH, LQKENI. The CDR3, as DNA: TGTGCCAGCTACTCCGGGACGGCGATCTCTGGGGCCAACGTCCTGACTTTC. Its translation is CASYSGTAISGANVLTF.

This clonotype was observed a handful of times. The J gene is TRBJ1-6, the V gene TRBV6-5, with 7 bases that match TRBD1. Germline V gene lookup returns CDR1 MNHEY and CDR2 SVGAGI. This CDR3 has 18 amino acids. The trim removed 2 bases at V and 7 bases at J, leaving 14 bases unmatched. CDR3 residues: CASSYIHPGTEGNSPLHF. CDR3 bases: TGTGCCAGCAGTTACATTCACCCCGGGACAGAAGGAAATTCACCCCTCCACTTT.

This clonotype was found a few times. The chain combines TRBV12-3 or TRBV12-4 with TRBJ1-1; unclear D gene. Trimming took off 9 bases at V and 3 bases at J, with 8 bases between the two ends. The CDR3 consists of 11 residues. CDR3 loop: CARWPDTEAFF. In nucleotides, the CDR3 is TGTGCCAGATGGCCAGACACTGAAGCTTTCTTT.